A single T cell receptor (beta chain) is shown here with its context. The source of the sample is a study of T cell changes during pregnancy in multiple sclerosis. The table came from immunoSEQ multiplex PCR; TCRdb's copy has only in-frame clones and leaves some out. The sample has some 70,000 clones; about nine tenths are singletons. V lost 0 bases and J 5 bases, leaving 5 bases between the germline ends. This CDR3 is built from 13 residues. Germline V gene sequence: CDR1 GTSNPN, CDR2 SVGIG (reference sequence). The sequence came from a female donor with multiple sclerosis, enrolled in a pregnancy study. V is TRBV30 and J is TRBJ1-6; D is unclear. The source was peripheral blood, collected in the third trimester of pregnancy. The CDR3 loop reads CAWSVADNSPLHF. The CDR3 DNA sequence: TGTGCCTGGAGTGTAGCCGATAATTCACCCCTCCACTTT.